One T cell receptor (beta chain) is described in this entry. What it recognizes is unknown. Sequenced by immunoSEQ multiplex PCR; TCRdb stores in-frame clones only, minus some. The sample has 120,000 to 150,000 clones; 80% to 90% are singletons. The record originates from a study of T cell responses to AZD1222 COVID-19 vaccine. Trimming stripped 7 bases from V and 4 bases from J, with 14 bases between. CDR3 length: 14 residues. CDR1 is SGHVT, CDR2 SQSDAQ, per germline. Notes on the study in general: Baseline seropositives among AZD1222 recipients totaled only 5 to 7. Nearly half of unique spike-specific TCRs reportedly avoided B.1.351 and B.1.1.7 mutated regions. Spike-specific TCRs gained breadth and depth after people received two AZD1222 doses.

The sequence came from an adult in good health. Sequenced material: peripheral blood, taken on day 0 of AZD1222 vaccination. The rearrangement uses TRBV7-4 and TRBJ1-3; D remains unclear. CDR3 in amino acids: CASKIAGIGNTIYF. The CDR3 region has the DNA TGTGCCAGCAAAATCGCCGGGATCGGAAACACCATATATTTT. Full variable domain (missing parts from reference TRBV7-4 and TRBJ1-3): GAGVSQSPRYKVAKRGRDVALRCDSISGHVTLYWYRQTLGQGSEVLTYSQSDAQRDKSGRPSGRFSAERPERSVSTLKIQRTEQGDSAVYLCASKIAGIGNTIYFGEGSWLTVV.